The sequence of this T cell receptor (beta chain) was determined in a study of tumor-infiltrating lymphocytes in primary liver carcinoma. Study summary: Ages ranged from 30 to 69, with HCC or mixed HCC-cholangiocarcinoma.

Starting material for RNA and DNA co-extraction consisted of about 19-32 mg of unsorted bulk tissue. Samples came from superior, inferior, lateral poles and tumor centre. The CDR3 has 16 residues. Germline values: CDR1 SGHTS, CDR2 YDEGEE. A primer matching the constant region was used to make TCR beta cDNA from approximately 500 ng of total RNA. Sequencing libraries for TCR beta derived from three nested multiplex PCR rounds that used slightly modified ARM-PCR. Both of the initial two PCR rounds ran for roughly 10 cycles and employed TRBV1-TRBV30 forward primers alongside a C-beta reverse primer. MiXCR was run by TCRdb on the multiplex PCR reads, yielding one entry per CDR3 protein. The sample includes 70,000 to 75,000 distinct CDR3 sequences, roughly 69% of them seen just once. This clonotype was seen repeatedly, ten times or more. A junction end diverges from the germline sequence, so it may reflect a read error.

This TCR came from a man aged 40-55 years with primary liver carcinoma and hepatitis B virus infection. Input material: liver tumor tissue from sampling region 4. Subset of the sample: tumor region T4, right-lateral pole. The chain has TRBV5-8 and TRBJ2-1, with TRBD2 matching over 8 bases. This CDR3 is CASTLGAGGSYNEQFF. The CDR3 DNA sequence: TGTGCCAGCACCTTGGGGGCGGGGGGCTCCTACAATGAGCAGTTCTTC.